The 20 T cell receptor beta chains presented below share a single source sample, sequenced in a study of identical twins. A single record per CDR3 protein comes from TCRdb applying MiXCR to the 5' RACE reads. The table includes approximately 690,000 distinct CDR3 sequences, 5.5% to 7.5% detected once. The sequenced material came from naive T cells sorted from blood. The receptors here all came from a man younger than 30 in good health.

The chain joins TRBV18 to TRBJ2-6; D is possibly TRBD1 (5 bases). The CDR3 totals 15 residues. V lost 4 bases, J lost 0 bases, and 7 bases lay in between. Germline V gene data show CDR1 as KGHSH and CDR2 as LQKENI. CDR3 amino acids: CASSQTASGANVLTF. Written as DNA, the CDR3 is TGTGCCAGCTCACAGACAGCCTCTGGGGCCAACGTCCTGACTTTC. Using reference TRBV18 and TRBJ2-6 for the parts outside the CDR3, the full variable domain is NAGVMQNPRHLVRRRGQEARLRCSPMKGHSHVYWYRQLPEEGLKFMVYLQKENIIDESGMPKERFSAEFPKEGPSILRIQQVVRGDSAAYFCASSQTASGANVLTFGAGSRLTVL.

This clonotype appeared many times. The V gene is TRBV28, the J gene TRBJ2-5, with a weak D call TRBD1 (7 bases). The V gene lost 4 bases and the J gene lost 1 base, with 19 bases spanning the gap. The germline V gene has CDR1 MDHEN and CDR2 SYDVKM. The CDR3 runs to 17 residues. The CDR3 DNA is TGTGCCAGCAGTTACAGGGTCGGAGGGGGCTCCCAAGAGACCCAGTACTTC. It translates to CASSYRVGGGSQETQYF.

This clonotype showed up many times. V is TRBV7-6 and J is TRBJ2-1; 7 nucleotides match TRBD2. V lost 6 bases to trimming and J lost 6 bases; unmatched junction nucleotides: 2. CDR3 length: 12 residues. Germline assignment: CDR1 SGHVS and CDR2 FNYEAQ. CDR3: CASRGGSNEQFF. CDR3 nucleotides: TGTGCCAGCAGAGGCGGGAGCAATGAGCAGTTCTTC.

This clonotype was counted many times. The chain is built from TRBV5-1 and TRBJ1-1; perhaps TRBD1 as D (6 bases). Germline loops: CDR1 SGHRS, CDR2 YFSETQ. There are 17 residues in the CDR3. Trimming removed 4 bases from V and 1 base from J, with 20 bases in between. The CDR3 DNA follows: TGCGCCAGCAGCCCCGGGGGCCCGGAAAATCGGAACACTGAAGCTTTCTTT. Its translation: CASSPGGPENRNTEAFF.

V usage is TRBV12-3 or TRBV12-4 and J usage is TRBJ2-2, with 9 bases lining up with TRBD1. V trimming: 1 base; J trimming: 7 bases; junction bases outside the gene matches: 4. CDR3 length: 15 residues. DNA for the CDR3: TGTGCCAGCAGTTTAGGGACAGGGGAGGGCGGGGAGCTGTTTTTT. It yields the protein CASSLGTGEGGELFF.

This clonotype was observed at least ten times. Germline and junction disagree at one end, which may indicate a read error. J is TRBJ2-3 and V is TRBV5-1, with TRBD2 matching over 7 bases. This CDR3 is 14 amino acids long. Germline V gene lookup returns CDR1 SGHRS and CDR2 YFSETQ. The CDR3 DNA follows: TGTGCCAGCAGTTTATCCGGGACTACTGATACGCAGTATTTT. Its translation: CASSLSGTTDTQYF.

This clonotype has a handful of counts. The chain employs TRBV2 and TRBJ2-7, with 15 bases lining up with TRBD2. In germline, CDR1 is SNHLY, CDR2 FYNNEI. The J segment lost 6 bases and the V segment lost 5 bases, leaving 8 bases of the junction unmatched. The CDR3 is made up of 16 amino acids. The CDR3 nucleotides read TGTGCCAGCAGTTCGGGACTAGCGGGAGGTGTCCGCGAGCAGTACTTC. It is translated as CASSSGLAGGVREQYF.

Many counts were recorded for this clonotype. The V and J genes are TRBV5-1 and TRBJ2-2; 7 bases align to TRBD2. Germline lookup yields CDR1 SGHRS and CDR2 YFSETQ. With V trimmed by 1 base and J by 0 bases, 6 bases remained unmatched. This CDR3 region has 17 residues. CDR3 nucleotides: TGCGCCAGCAGCTTGTTTGGGGGGGATTCGAACACCGGGGAGCTGTTTTTT. Translation: CASSLFGGDSNTGELFF.

V is TRBV7-6 and J is TRBJ2-3; 10 nucleotides align to TRBD1. The germline CDR1 and CDR2 sequences are SGHVS and FNYEAQ. V was pared by 5 bases and J by 2 bases, with 7 bases of the junction left unmatched. This CDR3 comprises 16 residues. This chain's CDR3 is CASSPPDRGPTDTQYF. The DNA of the CDR3 is TGTGCCAGCAGCCCTCCAGACAGGGGGCCCACAGATACGCAGTATTTT. Full variable domain (rest looked up from reference TRBV7-6 and TRBJ2-3): GAGVSQSPRYKVTKRGQDVALRCDPISGHVSLYWYRQALGQGPEFLTYFNYEAQQDKSGLPNDRFSAERPEGSISTLTIQRTEQRDSAMYRCASSPPDRGPTDTQYFGPGTRLTVL.

The CDR3 loop reads CSARDGLGDTQYF. Written as DNA, the CDR3 is TGCAGTGCTAGAGATGGCCTGGGAGATACGCAGTATTTT. This sequence joins TRBV20-1 and TRBJ2-3; no clear D. Trimming pared 0 bases from V and 5 bases from J, leaving 9 bases between. Germline V gene data show CDR1 as DFQATT and CDR2 as SNEGSKA (reference sequence). The CDR3 covers 13 residues.

This clonotype was detected once. V gene TRBV6-2 or TRBV6-3 combines with J gene TRBJ2-3; 7 bases line up with TRBD1. Per germline, CDR1 MNHEY and CDR2 SVGEGT. The junction had 4 bases not matched to a gene; V was cut back by 4 bases and J by 0 bases. This CDR3 contains 15 residues. The CDR3 DNA is TGTGCCAGCAGTTGGGGACAGCCGAGCACAGATACGCAGTATTTT. Translated: CASSWGQPSTDTQYF.

This clonotype was counted at least ten times. The chain couples TRBV12-3 or TRBV12-4 to TRBJ1-2; D remains unclear. V shed 6 bases and J shed 3 bases, with 17 bases lying between them. The length of the CDR3 is 15 residues. This CDR3 reads CASSSSVQTYYGYTF. In DNA form, the CDR3 reads TGTGCCAGCAGCTCATCAGTACAAACTTACTATGGCTACACCTTC.

Ten or more counts support this clonotype. The chain employs TRBV5-1 and TRBJ2-7; TRBD1 agrees at 9 bases. The CDR3 runs to 12 residues. Germline lookup yields CDR1 SGHRS and CDR2 YFSETQ. Trimming cost V 9 bases and J 5 bases; bases outside gene matches: 6. In DNA, the CDR3 is TGCGCCACTTCGGGACAGGGAGACGAGCAGTACTTC. As protein: CATSGQGDEQYF.

In this sample, this clonotype turned up a few times. The genes are TRBV6-1 and TRBJ1-1, with a tentative D call TRBD1 (5 bases). Germline CDR1 MNHNS, CDR2 SASEGT. There are 13 residues in the CDR3. Trimming removed 4 bases from V and 3 bases from J, with 9 bases in between. CDR3: CASSVPGDTEAFF. CDR3 coding DNA: TGTGCCAGCAGTGTACCGGGGGACACTGAAGCTTTCTTT.

The chain recombines TRBV5-6 with TRBJ2-1, with D uncertain. Germline V gene lookup returns CDR1 SGHDT and CDR2 YYEEEE. There are 10 residues in the CDR3. With 2 bases removed from V and 14 bases from J, the gap between germline ends came to 8 bases. The CDR3 DNA follows: TGTGCCAGCAGCTTTTGGTTAGAGTTCTTC. This encodes CASSFWLEFF.

Only a few counts were recorded for this clonotype. The chain employs TRBV29-1 and TRBJ2-5; 7 nucleotides align to TRBD2. The germline V gene has CDR1 SQVTM and CDR2 ANQGSEA. The CDR3 contains 13 residues. The V and J ends lost 5 bases and 4 bases, in that order; junction bases with no gene match: 7. CDR3 sequence reads: CSVRRGRGETQYF. CDR3 nucleotides: TGCAGCGTTCGCCGGGGGAGGGGAGAGACCCAGTACTTC.

This clonotype was recorded many times. This chain connects TRBV27 to TRBJ1-1; tentatively, D is TRBD1 (5 bases). The CDR3 totals 15 residues. Deletions cut 4 bases from V and 3 bases from J, with 15 bases between. Germline CDR1 and CDR2: MNHEY and SMNVEV (reference sequence). The CDR3 sequence: CASSSTGGVDTEAFF. The CDR3 region has the DNA TGTGCCAGCAGTTCAACCGGGGGGGTTGACACTGAAGCTTTCTTT.

This clonotype occurred a few times. This rearrangement joins TRBV3-1 to TRBJ2-7; no definite D call. Trimming stripped 1 base from V and 0 bases from J, with 13 bases between. Germline-derived CDR1 and CDR2 are LGHDT and YNNKEL (reference sequence). This CDR3 spans 16 amino acids. CDR3 sequence reads: CASSQGIVGSSYEQYF. The CDR3 DNA reads as TGTGCCAGCAGCCAAGGGATTGTAGGAAGCTCCTACGAGCAGTACTTC.

This clonotype has a count of ten or more. V and J are TRBV24-1 and TRBJ2-1; 11 bases map to TRBD2. Losses at the gene ends were 9 bases for V and 6 bases for J; bases not matched to a gene: 12. Germline values: CDR1 KGHDR, CDR2 SFDVKD. There are 16 residues in the CDR3. The CDR3 coding sequence is TGTGCCACCGGAAGGAATAGCGGGAGGGTGTCCAATGAGCAGTTCTTC. It specifies CATGRNSGRVSNEQFF.

The table lists this clonotype with many counts. The V and J genes are TRBV5-1 and TRBJ1-3; D possibly corresponds to TRBD1 (5 bases). Trimming removed 2 bases at V and 2 bases at J, with 11 bases between. Germline lookup yields CDR1 SGHRS and CDR2 YFSETQ. The CDR3 runs 15 residues. Written as DNA, the CDR3 is TGCGCCAGCAGCTTAGGGCAGGGTGCTGGAAACACCATATATTTT. Translated, it gives CASSLGQGAGNTIYF.